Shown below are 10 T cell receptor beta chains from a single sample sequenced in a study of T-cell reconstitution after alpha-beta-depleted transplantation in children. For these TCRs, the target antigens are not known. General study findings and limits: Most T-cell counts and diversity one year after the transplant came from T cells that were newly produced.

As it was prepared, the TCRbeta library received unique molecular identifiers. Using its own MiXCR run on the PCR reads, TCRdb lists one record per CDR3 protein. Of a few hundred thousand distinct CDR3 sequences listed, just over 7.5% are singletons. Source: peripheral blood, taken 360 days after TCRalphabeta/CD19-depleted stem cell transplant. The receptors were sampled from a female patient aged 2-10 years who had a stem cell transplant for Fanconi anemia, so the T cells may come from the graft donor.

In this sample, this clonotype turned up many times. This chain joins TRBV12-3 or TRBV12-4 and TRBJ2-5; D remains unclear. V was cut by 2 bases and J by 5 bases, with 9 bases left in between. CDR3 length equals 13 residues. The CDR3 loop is CASSLLGLETQYF. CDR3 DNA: TGTGCCAGCAGTTTATTGGGGTTGGAGACCCAGTACTTC.

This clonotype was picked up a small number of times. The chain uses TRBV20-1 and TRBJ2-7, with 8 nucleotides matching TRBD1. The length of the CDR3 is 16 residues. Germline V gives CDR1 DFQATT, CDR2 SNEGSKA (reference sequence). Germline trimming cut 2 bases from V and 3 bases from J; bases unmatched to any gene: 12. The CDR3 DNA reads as TGCAGTGCTAGATCCCCGGATCGGGACAGGTTCTACGAGCAGTACTTC. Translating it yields CSARSPDRDRFYEQYF.

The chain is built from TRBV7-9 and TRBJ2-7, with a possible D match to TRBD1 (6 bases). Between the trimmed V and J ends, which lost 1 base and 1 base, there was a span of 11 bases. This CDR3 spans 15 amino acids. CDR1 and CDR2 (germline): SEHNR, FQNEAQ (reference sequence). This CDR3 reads CASSLEGQSSYEQYF. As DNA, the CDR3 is TGTGCCAGCAGCTTAGAAGGACAGTCATCCTACGAGCAGTACTTC.

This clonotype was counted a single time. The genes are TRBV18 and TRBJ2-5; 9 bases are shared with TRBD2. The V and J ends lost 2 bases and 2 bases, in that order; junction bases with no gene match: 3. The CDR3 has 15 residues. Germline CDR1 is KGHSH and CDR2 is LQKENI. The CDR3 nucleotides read TGTGCCAGCTCACCAGCTAGCGGGGAACAAGAGACCCAGTACTTC. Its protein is CASSPASGEQETQYF.

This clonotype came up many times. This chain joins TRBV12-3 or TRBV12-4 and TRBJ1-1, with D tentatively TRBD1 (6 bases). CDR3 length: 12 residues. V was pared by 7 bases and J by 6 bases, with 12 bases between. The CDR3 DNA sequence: TGTGCCAGCACCGACTGGGGGCCTGAAGCTTTCTTT. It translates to CASTDWGPEAFF.

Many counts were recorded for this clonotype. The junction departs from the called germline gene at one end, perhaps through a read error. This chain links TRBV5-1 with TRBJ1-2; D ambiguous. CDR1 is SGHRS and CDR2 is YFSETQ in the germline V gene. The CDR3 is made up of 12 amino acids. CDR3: CASSLSNYGYTF. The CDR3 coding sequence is TGTGCCAGCAGTTTATCGAACTATGGCTACACCTTC.

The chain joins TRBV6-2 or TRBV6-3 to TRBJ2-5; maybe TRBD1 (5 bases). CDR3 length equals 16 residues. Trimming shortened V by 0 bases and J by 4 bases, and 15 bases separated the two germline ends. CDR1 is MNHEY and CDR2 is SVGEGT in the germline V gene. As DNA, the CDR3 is TGTGCCAGCAGTTACTCGGCTGGGCAGGGCGGAGAGACCCAGTACTTC. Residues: CASSYSAGQGGETQYF.

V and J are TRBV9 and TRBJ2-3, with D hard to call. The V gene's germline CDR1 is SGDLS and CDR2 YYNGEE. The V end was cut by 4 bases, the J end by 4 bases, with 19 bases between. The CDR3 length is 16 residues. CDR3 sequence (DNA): TGTGCCAGCAGCTTGATGGGGTTCGCGTCCGCAGATACGCAGTATTTT. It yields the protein CASSLMGFASADTQYF.

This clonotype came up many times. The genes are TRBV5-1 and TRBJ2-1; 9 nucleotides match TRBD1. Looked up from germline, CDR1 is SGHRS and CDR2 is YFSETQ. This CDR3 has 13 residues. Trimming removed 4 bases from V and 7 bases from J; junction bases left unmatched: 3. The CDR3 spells CASSLQGANEQFF. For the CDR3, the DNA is TGCGCCAGCAGCCTACAGGGGGCGAATGAGCAGTTCTTC.

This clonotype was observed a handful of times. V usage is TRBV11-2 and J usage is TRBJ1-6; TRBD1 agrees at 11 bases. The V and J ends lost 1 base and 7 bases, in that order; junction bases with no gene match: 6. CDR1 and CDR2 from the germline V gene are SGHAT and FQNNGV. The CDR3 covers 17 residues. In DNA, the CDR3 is TGTGCCAGCAGCTTAGGGACAGGGGGCGCGAGAAATTCACCCCTCCACTTT. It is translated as CASSLGTGGARNSPLHF. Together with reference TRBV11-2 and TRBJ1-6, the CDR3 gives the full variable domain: EAGVAQSPRYKIIEKRQSVAFWCNPISGHATLYWYQQILGQGPKLLIQFQNNGVVDDSQLPKDRFSAERLKGVDSTLKIQPAKLEDSAVYLCASSLGTGGARNSPLHFGNGTRLTVT.